This section outlines one TCR beta chain sequence together with its context. These data are taken from a study of blood T cell repertoires in COVID-19. Generated by immunoSEQ multiplex PCR, the TCRdb table keeps only in-frame clones and is missing some. The table has more than 200,000 clones, roughly 84% seen once. The sequenced sample was PBMCs or T cells enriched from blood (not recorded which). The receptor comes from a man aged 30 to 45 in a cohort exposed to, infected with or recovered from COVID-19 (not recorded which).

CDR3 protein: CATTPRGHYSNQPQHF. CDR3 DNA: TGTGCCACCACCCCCAGGGGACACTATAGCAATCAGCCCCAGCATTTT. The V gene is TRBV15, the J gene TRBJ1-5, with D perhaps matching TRBD1 (6 bases). Germline V gives CDR1 LNHNV, CDR2 YYDKDF (reference sequence). The V end lost 7 bases, the J end lost 0 bases, and 16 bases lay between the germline ends. This CDR3 spans 16 amino acids.